The source of this T cell receptor (beta chain) is a study of blood T cells in healthy people across ages. The overall study: Researchers report that template switching captured about one barcoded beta molecule per two T cells.

Looked up from germline, CDR1 is SGHTA and CDR2 is FQGNSA. This CDR3 is built from 15 residues. The V gene end was trimmed by 5 bases and the J gene end by 10 bases; junction bases not matched to a gene: 17. The sample holds one count of this clonotype. Its antigen is unidentified. General study results and limits: What prevented conclusive comparison of naive and antigen-experienced cells was that PBMCs were unsorted.

Alongside a J-beta primer mix, a sample-barcoded 5' primer served in a second PCR lasting roughly 6 to 11 cycles. A 12-random-nucleotide template-switch adaptor tagged each cDNA molecule. TCRdb called the 5' RACE reads again in MiXCR, with one record for every CDR3 protein. The table lists approximately 1.5 million distinct CDR3 sequences, 40% to 45% of them singletons. The sequencing input was blood. This TCR was sampled from a young woman in good health. V usage is TRBV7-2 and J usage is TRBJ2-7; 7 bases align to TRBD1. CDR3: CASSRSPGTANRQYF. For the CDR3, the DNA is TGTGCCAGCAGCCGTTCCCCGGGGACAGCGAATCGTCAGTACTTC.